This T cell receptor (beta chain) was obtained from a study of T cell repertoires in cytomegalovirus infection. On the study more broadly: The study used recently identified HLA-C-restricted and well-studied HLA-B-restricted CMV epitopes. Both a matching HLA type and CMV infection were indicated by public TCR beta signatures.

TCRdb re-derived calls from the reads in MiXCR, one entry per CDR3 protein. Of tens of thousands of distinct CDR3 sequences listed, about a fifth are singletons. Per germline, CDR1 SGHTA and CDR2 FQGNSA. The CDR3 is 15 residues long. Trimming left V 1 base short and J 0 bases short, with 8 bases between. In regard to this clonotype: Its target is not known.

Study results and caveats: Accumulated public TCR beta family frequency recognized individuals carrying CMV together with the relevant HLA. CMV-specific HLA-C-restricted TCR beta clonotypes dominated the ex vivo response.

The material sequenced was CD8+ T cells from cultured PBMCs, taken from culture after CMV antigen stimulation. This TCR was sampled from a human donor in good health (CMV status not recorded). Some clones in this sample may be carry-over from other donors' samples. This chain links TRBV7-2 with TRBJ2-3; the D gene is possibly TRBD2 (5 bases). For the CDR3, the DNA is TGTGCCAGCAGCTTAGGGGAGACTAGCACAGATACGCAGTATTTT. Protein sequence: CASSLGETSTDTQYF.